These 13 T cell receptor beta chains originate from one sample sequenced in a study of spatial heterogeneity in lung cancer. Time point in this sample: blood at routine non-recurrence follow-up after resection. Sequencing of whole RNA from tumor, nontumor lung or frozen PBMC involved no sorting. One entry per CDR3 protein results from TCRdb running MiXCR on the 5' RACE reads. The data show about 52,000 distinct CDR3 sequences, less than 9.5% seen once. The source material was PBMCs, sampled at follow-up. These receptors all come from a female donor with early-stage non-small cell lung cancer.

This clonotype was counted between two and nine times. The chain combines TRBV11-2 with TRBJ2-1; D is unresolved. Trimming stripped 0 bases from V and 6 bases from J, with 12 bases between. From germline, CDR1 is SGHAT and CDR2 FQNNGV. This CDR3 spans 15 amino acids. The CDR3 coding sequence is TGTGCCAGCAGCTTAGAGGTCATCCCCACCAATGAGCAGTTCTTC. It specifies CASSLEVIPTNEQFF.

V is TRBV5-4 and J is TRBJ1-2, with D tentatively TRBD1 (5 bases). Trimming removed 2 bases from V and 2 bases from J, with 10 bases in between. The CDR3 is 14 residues long. Looked up from germline, CDR1 is SGHNT and CDR2 is YYREEE (reference sequence). CDR3 sequence: CASSFPTENYGYTF. CDR3 DNA: TGTGCCAGCAGCTTTCCGACAGAAAACTATGGCTACACCTTC.

The sample holds many counts of this clonotype. The chain combines TRBV20-1 with TRBJ2-6; D gene uncertain. The V gene lost 3 bases and the J gene lost 0 bases, with 6 bases spanning the gap. Looked up from germline, CDR1 is DFQATT and CDR2 is SNEGSKA (reference sequence). This CDR3 has 14 residues. CDR3 protein: CSASKGSGANVLTF. DNA for the CDR3: TGCAGTGCTAGTAAGGGCTCTGGGGCCAACGTCCTGACTTTC.

This clonotype was observed many times. V is TRBV20-1 and J is TRBJ1-2; tentatively, D is TRBD1 (5 bases). The ends were cut back, 0 bases at V and 4 bases at J, with 9 bases in the middle. CDR1 DFQATT and CDR2 SNEGSKA come from the germline V gene (reference sequence). CDR3 length: 13 amino acids. The CDR3 loop reads CSARDDSPYGYTF. The CDR3 DNA reads as TGCAGTGCTAGAGATGACAGCCCCTATGGCTACACCTTC.

This clonotype was picked up many times. The rearrangement joins TRBV7-9 to TRBJ1-1; tentatively, D is TRBD1 (6 bases). CDR1 SEHNR and CDR2 FQNEAQ come from the germline V gene (reference sequence). With 1 base removed from V and 4 bases from J, the gap between germline ends came to 10 bases. This CDR3 comprises 14 residues. The CDR3 loop is CASSLGTAFTEAFF. DNA of the CDR3: TGTGCCAGCAGCTTAGGGACAGCCTTCACTGAAGCTTTCTTT. The variable domain in full, completed from reference TRBV7-9 and TRBJ1-1, reads DTGVSQNPRHKITKRGQNVTFRCDPISEHNRLYWYRQTLGQGPEFLTYFQNEAQLEKSRLLSDRFSAERPKGSFSTLEIQRTEQGDSAMYLCASSLGTAFTEAFFGQGTRLTVV.

This clonotype came up many times. This rearrangement joins TRBV24-1 to TRBJ2-3; D may be TRBD1 or TRBD2 (5 bases each). V shed 7 bases and J shed 1 base, with 11 bases lying between them. CDR1 is KGHDR and CDR2 is SFDVKD in the germline V gene. This CDR3 spans 14 amino acids. The CDR3 reads CATRRDGGTDTQYF. In nucleotides, the CDR3 is TGTGCCACCAGGAGGGACGGGGGCACAGATACGCAGTATTTT.

In this sample, this clonotype turned up a few times. The chain is built from TRBV7-2 and TRBJ2-1, with D perhaps given as TRBD1 or TRBD2 (5 bases each). V was clipped by 1 base and J by 4 bases, with 8 bases between them. This CDR3 has 14 amino acids. In germline, CDR1 is SGHTA, CDR2 FQGNSA. The DNA for the CDR3 is TGTGCCAGCAGCTTAGATGGGGGTTACAATGAGCAGTTCTTC. Translation: CASSLDGGYNEQFF. The variable domain in full, with the rest retrieved from reference TRBV7-2 and TRBJ2-1, is GAGVSQSPSNKVTEKGKDVELRCDPISGHTALYWYRQSLGQGLEFLIYFQGNSAPDKSGLPSDRFSAERTGGSVSTLTIQRTQQEDSAVYLCASSLDGGYNEQFFGPGTRLTVL.

This clonotype was found a few times. The gene calls are TRBV11-2 and TRBJ2-7; 8 bases align to TRBD2. Trimming cost V 3 bases and J 7 bases; bases outside gene matches: 11. This CDR3 has 15 residues. The germline gives CDR1 SGHAT, CDR2 FQNNGV. CDR3 protein: CASSFLNSGGGEQYF. CDR3 nucleotide sequence: TGTGCCAGCAGCTTCCTAAACAGCGGGGGTGGTGAGCAGTACTTC.

V and J are TRBV20-1 and TRBJ1-1, with D perhaps matching TRBD1 (6 bases). V lost 0 bases, J lost 2 bases, and 13 bases lay in between. The length of the CDR3 is 15 residues. Germline-derived CDR1 and CDR2 are DFQATT and SNEGSKA (reference sequence). The CDR3 nucleotides are TGCAGTGCTAGAGATAGGCGCAGGGGAAACACTGAAGCTTTCTTT. Translated, it gives CSARDRRRGNTEAFF.

This clonotype was observed a few times. The CDR3 DNA sequence: TGCGCCAGCAGGATAAGCGAGGCAGGGGGCGACGCTGAAGCTTTCTTT. It is translated as CASRISEAGGDAEAFF. The chain recombines TRBV5-1 with TRBJ1-1, with 8 bases identical to TRBD1. The CDR3 extends over 16 amino acids. The V and J ends lost 5 bases and 6 bases, in that order; junction bases with no gene match: 15. Germline CDR1 reads SGHRS; CDR2 reads YFSETQ.

This clonotype is classed as medium-sized. J is TRBJ2-5 and V is TRBV7-2; D is unresolved. V lost 1 base and J lost 3, with 6 bases in between. Germline V gene sequence: CDR1 SGHTA, CDR2 FQGNSA. The CDR3 extends over 13 amino acids. The CDR3 sequence is CASSLESKETQYF. In DNA form, the CDR3 reads TGTGCCAGCAGCTTAGAATCTAAAGAGACCCAGTACTTC.

This chain joins TRBV20-1 and TRBJ1-4, with 8 nucleotides matching TRBD1. V was pared by 2 bases and J by 3 bases, with 5 bases of the junction left unmatched. From germline, CDR1 is DFQATT and CDR2 SNEGSKA (reference sequence). The CDR3 is made up of 15 amino acids. The CDR3 loop reads CSARSQQGANEKLFF. Here the CDR3 DNA reads TGCAGTGCTAGATCCCAACAGGGGGCTAATGAAAAACTGTTTTTT.

This rearrangement joins TRBV7-2 to TRBJ2-3; D gene unclear. The CDR3 contains 14 residues. V was clipped by 1 base and J by 2 bases, with 7 bases between them. Germline CDR1 and CDR2: SGHTA and FQGNSA. CDR3 residues: CASSLEGNTDTQYF. CDR3 DNA sequence: TGTGCCAGCAGCTTAGAGGGCAACACAGATACGCAGTATTTT.